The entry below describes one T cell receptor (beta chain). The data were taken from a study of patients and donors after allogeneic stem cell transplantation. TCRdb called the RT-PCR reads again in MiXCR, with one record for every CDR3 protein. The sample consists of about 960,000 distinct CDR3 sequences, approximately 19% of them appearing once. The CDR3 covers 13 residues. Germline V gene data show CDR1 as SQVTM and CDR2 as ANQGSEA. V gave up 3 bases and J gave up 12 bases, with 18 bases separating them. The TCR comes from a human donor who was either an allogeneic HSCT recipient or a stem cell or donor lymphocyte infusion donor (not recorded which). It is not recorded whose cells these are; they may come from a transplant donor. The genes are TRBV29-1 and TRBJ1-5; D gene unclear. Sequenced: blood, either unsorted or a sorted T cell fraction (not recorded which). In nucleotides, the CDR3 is TGCAGCGTTGACGCGGGAGGGAGTATCGGCCAGCATTTT. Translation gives CSVDAGGSIGQHF.